Shown below are 9 T cell receptor beta chains from a single sample sequenced in a study of PD-1 blockade in classical Hodgkin lymphoma (dated by TCRdb to 2018 to 2021). The time point label, as the study defines it: cycle 4 day 1 (C4D1), after more than five weeks of nivolumab. Every trial patient had relapsed after autologous stem cell transplantation, and cohorts A, B and C differed in prior brentuximab vedotin exposure. The library was made by the immunoSEQ multiplex PCR assay. Drawn from immuneACCESS, this table holds only the in-frame rearrangements with V and J called that TCRdb kept. Clones are partly lost; checked studies trace under half to an unresolved V gene and leave the rest unexplained. The sample table holds more than 90,000 clones, of which over 75% were seen once. 9.4% of the sample goes to the ten largest clones. Material: peripheral blood mononuclear cells (PBMCs), obtained before the fourth cycle of nivolumab. These receptors all come from a human donor with classical Hodgkin lymphoma.

The chain uses TRBV5-6 and TRBJ2-3, with 13 bases aligning to TRBD2. Germline CDR1 is SGHDT and CDR2 is YYEEEE. There are 17 residues in the CDR3. After removal of 3 bases from V and 4 bases from J, the junction contained 8 bases not matched to a gene. The CDR3 is CASSSPGLAGVSDTQYF. Here the CDR3 DNA reads TGTGCCAGCAGCTCTCCTGGACTAGCGGGAGTCTCAGATACGCAGTATTTT.

The chain uses TRBV7-7 and TRBJ2-5, with 8 bases that match TRBD2. V shed 0 bases, J shed 1 base, and the junction held 4 bases outside the gene matches. Germline V CDR1 and CDR2: SSHAT, FNYEAQ (reference sequence). The CDR3 contains 16 residues. The CDR3 here is CASSLARSGAQETQYF. The CDR3 bases are TGTGCCAGCAGCTTAGCTCGTAGCGGGGCCCAAGAGACCCAGTACTTC.

This clone occurred a few times. J is TRBJ1-2 and V is TRBV19, with D perhaps matching TRBD1 (6 bases). V lost 7 bases to trimming and J lost 3 bases, with 18 bases between them. Germline CDR1 is LNHDA and CDR2 is SQIVND (reference sequence). The CDR3 extends over 15 amino acids. This CDR3 is CASTSRGGWDYGYTF. The CDR3 DNA sequence: TGTGCCAGTACCTCCAGGGGAGGTTGGGACTATGGCTACACCTTC.

The V and J genes are TRBV4-2 and TRBJ2-5; D perhaps matches TRBD2 (5 bases). CDR1 is LGHNA, CDR2 YNFKEQ, per germline. The V end was cut by 1 base, the J end by 2 bases, with 8 bases between. CDR3 size: 14 residues. In DNA, the CDR3 is TGTGCCAGCAGCCAAGGGACTGATCAAGAGACCCAGTACTTC. Residues: CASSQGTDQETQYF.

This clone was observed a handful of times. This sequence joins TRBV27 and TRBJ2-7; 8 bases line up with TRBD1. The length of the CDR3 is 15 residues. Germline V CDR1 and CDR2: MNHEY, SMNVEV (reference sequence). With 6 bases clipped from V and 2 bases from J, the junction kept 9 bases outside the gene matches. CDR3 sequence reads: CASRFLGQGAYEQYF. DNA for the CDR3: TGTGCCAGCAGGTTCCTTGGACAGGGAGCCTACGAGCAGTACTTC.

The chain is built from TRBV10-3 and TRBJ1-1; D unclear. The CDR3 length is 13 residues. V dropped 8 bases and J dropped 4 bases, with 14 bases sitting between them. The germline V gene has CDR1 ENHRY and CDR2 SYGVKD. CDR3 nucleotide sequence: TGTGCCATCCAAGGTGGGTTGGGCACTGAAGCTTTCTTT. Its translation: CAIQGGLGTEAFF.

The genes are TRBV5-1 and TRBJ1-1, with a possible D match to TRBD1 (6 bases). There are 13 residues in the CDR3. Germline values: CDR1 SGHRS, CDR2 YFSETQ. Trimming shortened V by 0 bases and J by 4 bases, and 7 bases separated the two germline ends. Written as DNA, the CDR3 is TGCGCCAGCAGCTTGGAGGGGGTCACTGAAGCTTTCTTT. Amino acids: CASSLEGVTEAFF. Based on the CDR3 plus reference TRBV5-1 and TRBJ1-1, the full variable domain is KAGVTQTPRYLIKTRGQQVTLSCSPISGHRSVSWYQQTPGQGLQFLFEYFSETQRNKGNFPGRFSGRQFSNSRSEMNVSTLELGDSALYLCASSLEGVTEAFFGQGTRLTVV.

A few counts support this clone. J is TRBJ1-2 and V is TRBV7-9; 9 nucleotides agree with TRBD1. V lost 5 bases to trimming and J lost 4 bases; unmatched junction nucleotides: 11. CDR1 SEHNR and CDR2 FQNEAQ come from the germline V gene (reference sequence). The CDR3 is 16 residues long. The CDR3 region is CASSHRGSGQGYGYTF. The DNA for the CDR3 is TGTGCCAGCAGCCACAGGGGCTCGGGACAGGGCTATGGCTACACCTTC.

The chain uses TRBV7-2 and TRBJ1-5; 10 positions agree with TRBD1. The CDR3 totals 15 residues. The junction had 4 bases not matched to a gene; V was cut back by 5 bases and J by 3 bases. Germline values: CDR1 SGHTA, CDR2 FQGNSA. The CDR3: CASSPGTGVNQPQHF. The CDR3 region has the DNA TGTGCCAGCAGCCCCGGGACAGGGGTCAATCAGCCCCAGCATTTT.